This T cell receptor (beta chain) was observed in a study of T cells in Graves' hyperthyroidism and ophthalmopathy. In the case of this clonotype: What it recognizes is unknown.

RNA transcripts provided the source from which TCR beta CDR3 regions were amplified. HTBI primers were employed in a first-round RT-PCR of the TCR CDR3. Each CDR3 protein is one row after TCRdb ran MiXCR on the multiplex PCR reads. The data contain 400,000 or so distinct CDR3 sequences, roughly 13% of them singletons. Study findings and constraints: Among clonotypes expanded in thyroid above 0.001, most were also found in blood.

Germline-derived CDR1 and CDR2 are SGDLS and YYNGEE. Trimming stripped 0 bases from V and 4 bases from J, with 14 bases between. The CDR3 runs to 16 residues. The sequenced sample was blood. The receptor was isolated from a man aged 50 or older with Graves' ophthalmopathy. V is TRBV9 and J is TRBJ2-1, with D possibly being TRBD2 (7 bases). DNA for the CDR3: TGTGCCAGCAGCGTAGGGGGCGGGGGCCTTTACAATGAGCAGTTCTTC. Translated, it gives CASSVGGGGLYNEQFF.